The 32 T cell receptor beta chains below all came from one sample that was sequenced in a study of shared clonotypes between healthy human individuals. Libraries were prepared by immunoSEQ multiplex PCR; TCRdb keeps only in-frame clonotypes and omits some of them. The table lists fewer than 800,000 clones, about 90% of them singletons. The naive CD8 subset, CD45RO-negative cells positively selected for CCR7, excluded terminally differentiated effector memory CD45RA+ cells. Sequencing was performed on naive CD8+ T cells sorted from blood. These receptors all stem from a man younger than 45 in good health.

The chain employs TRBV28 and TRBJ2-7, with TRBD2 matching over 7 bases. CDR3 length: 14 amino acids. The V and J ends lost 2 bases and 4 bases, in that order; junction bases with no gene match: 5. Germline CDR1 MDHEN, CDR2 SYDVKM. The CDR3 region has the DNA TGTGCCAGCAGTTTAATTGGCGGGAGTTACGAGCAGTACTTC. It is translated as CASSLIGGSYEQYF.

This CDR3 is CASSFLGARYEQYF. The DNA of the CDR3 is TGTGCCAGCAGTTTTTTGGGAGCTCGGTACGAGCAGTACTTC. The chain recombines TRBV27 with TRBJ2-7, with D perhaps TRBD2 (5 bases). The CDR3 is 14 amino acids. Between the trimmed V and J ends, which lost 3 bases and 4 bases, there was a span of 13 bases. Germline V gives CDR1 MNHEY, CDR2 SMNVEV (reference sequence).

This CDR3 is CASRSTDTNYGYTF. CDR3 coding DNA: TGTGCCAGCAGATCGACAGATACTAACTATGGCTACACCTTC. This rearrangement joins TRBV27 to TRBJ1-2, with D perhaps TRBD1 (5 bases). The CDR3 has 14 amino acids. Trimming cost V 6 bases and J 0 bases, with 11 bases left between them. CDR1 and CDR2 (germline): MNHEY, SMNVEV (reference sequence).

J is TRBJ1-5 and V is TRBV27, with 7 bases aligning to TRBD1. CDR3 length: 13 residues. J lost 9 bases, V lost 8 bases, and 10 bases had no gene match. Germline CDR1 MNHEY, CDR2 SMNVEV (reference sequence). The CDR3 coding sequence is TGTGCCAGCTCTTGGAGGGGGCAATGGCCCCAGCATTTT. Translation gives CASSWRGQWPQHF.

The chain recombines TRBV4-2 with TRBJ2-7; D possibly matches TRBD1 or TRBD2 (5 bases each). The V and J ends lost 0 bases and 6 bases respectively, with 12 bases between them. This CDR3 is built from 14 residues. Germline V gene sequence: CDR1 LGHNA, CDR2 YNFKEQ. CDR3 protein: CASSQENGASEQYF. DNA for the CDR3: TGTGCCAGCAGCCAAGAAAACGGGGCGAGCGAGCAGTACTTC.

V and J are TRBV6-1 and TRBJ1-5; no definite D call. Germline lookup yields CDR1 MNHNS and CDR2 SASEGT. This CDR3 region has 15 residues. Trimming took 2 bases from V and 3 from J, leaving 11 bases between them. CDR3 residues: CASSELRLPNQPQHF. In DNA form, the CDR3 reads TGTGCCAGCAGTGAACTTCGGTTGCCCAATCAGCCCCAGCATTTT.

The chain uses TRBV18 and TRBJ2-5; D is possibly TRBD2 (5 bases). Between the trimmed V and J ends, which lost 1 base and 3 bases, there was a span of 12 bases. The CDR3 contains 15 residues. Germline V gene lookup returns CDR1 KGHSH and CDR2 LQKENI. The CDR3, as DNA: TGTGCCAGCTCACCACTCCGGGAACTGAAAGAGACCCAGTACTTC. This gives the protein CASSPLRELKETQYF.

This sequence joins TRBV29-1 and TRBJ2-7; 11 bases match TRBD2. This CDR3 contains 14 residues. Looked up from germline, CDR1 is SQVTM and CDR2 is ANQGSEA. The trim removed 6 bases at V and 2 bases at J, leaving 6 bases unmatched. The CDR3 is CSVAGLAGPYEQYF. The CDR3 region has the DNA TGCAGCGTCGCCGGACTAGCGGGTCCCTACGAGCAGTACTTC.

The chain links TRBV6-1 to TRBJ2-2; TRBD2 is a possible D gene (5 bases). CDR1 is MNHNS and CDR2 is SASEGT in the germline V gene. Trimming shortened V by 6 bases and J by 1 base, and 12 bases separated the two germline ends. The length of the CDR3 is 15 residues. CDR3 nucleotide sequence: TGTGCCAGCAGGGGAGCGGAGTTGAACACCGGGGAGCTGTTTTTT. Amino acid sequence: CASRGAELNTGELFF.

The V and J genes are TRBV4-3 and TRBJ2-1; 9 bases align to TRBD2. Germline V lookup: CDR1 LGHNA, CDR2 YSLEER. This CDR3 comprises 17 residues. The trim removed 0 bases at V and 3 bases at J, leaving 6 bases unmatched. In DNA form, the CDR3 reads TGCGCCAGCAGCCAAGATCTGGCGGGAGGGTACTACAATGAGCAGTTCTTC. It translates to CASSQDLAGGYYNEQFF.

The chain employs TRBV6-5 and TRBJ2-7; 8 positions match TRBD1. Germline V gene lookup returns CDR1 MNHEY and CDR2 SVGAGI. The ends lost 6 bases at V and 2 bases at J; junction bases unmatched: 3. The CDR3 consists of 13 residues. CDR3 nucleotides: TGTGCCAGCAGGCCCAGGGGGCCCTACGAGCAGTACTTC. It is translated as CASRPRGPYEQYF.

This sequence joins TRBV5-5 and TRBJ2-1; 13 nucleotides match TRBD2. The ends lost 4 bases at V and 8 bases at J; junction bases unmatched: 6. In germline, CDR1 is SGHKS, CDR2 YYEKEE (reference sequence). This CDR3 spans 15 amino acids. CDR3 sequence: CASSRTSGSRDEQFF. CDR3 DNA sequence: TGTGCCAGCAGCCGGACTAGCGGGAGTCGGGATGAGCAGTTCTTC.

This chain links TRBV27 with TRBJ2-6; D not resolved. Germline loops: CDR1 MNHEY, CDR2 SMNVEV (reference sequence). Trimming took 5 bases from V and 4 from J, leaving 15 bases between them. The CDR3 totals 16 residues. In nucleotides, the CDR3 is TGTGCCAGCAGTCCCGAACCGACCATGGGGGCCAACGTCCTGACTTTC. Translating gives CASSPEPTMGANVLTF.

The chain carries TRBV5-1 and TRBJ2-1; 9 bases line up with TRBD1. V was clipped by 0 bases and J by 10 bases; unmatched bases: 5. Germline assignment: CDR1 SGHRS and CDR2 YFSETQ. The CDR3 runs to 14 residues. The CDR3 sequence: CASSLGDRAREQFF. CDR3 sequence (DNA): TGCGCCAGCAGCTTGGGGGACAGGGCACGCGAGCAGTTCTTC. Drawing the rest from reference TRBV5-1 and TRBJ2-1, the complete variable domain is KAGVTQTPRYLIKTRGQQVTLSCSPISGHRSVSWYQQTPGQGLQFLFEYFSETQRNKGNFPGRFSGRQFSNSRSEMNVSTLELGDSALYLCASSLGDRAREQFFGPGTRLTVL.

The rearrangement uses TRBV14 and TRBJ2-3, with D possibly being TRBD1 (6 bases). Germline loops: CDR1 SGHDN, CDR2 FVKESK. The CDR3 contains 18 residues. Between the trimmed V and J ends, which lost 0 bases and 1 base, there was a span of 17 bases. For the CDR3, the DNA is TGTGCCAGCAGCCAAGATCTCTGGGGGCCCCTCGGCACAGATACGCAGTATTTT. Amino acid sequence: CASSQDLWGPLGTDTQYF.

The chain is built from TRBV6-5 and TRBJ2-2; D unresolved. The CDR3 sequence is 10 residues long. From germline, CDR1 is MNHEY and CDR2 SVGAGI. The V and J ends lost 7 bases and 6 bases respectively, with 3 bases between them. In DNA form, the CDR3 reads TGTGCCAGCACCCCCGGGGAGCTGTTTTTT. This codes for CASTPGELFF.

The V and J genes are TRBV6-1 and TRBJ2-7; TRBD2 matches 10 bases. This CDR3 spans 15 amino acids. Germline CDR1 is MNHNS and CDR2 is SASEGT. With V trimmed by 3 bases and J by 1 base, 3 bases remained unmatched. CDR3 DNA: TGTGCCAGCAGTGAGGAACTAGCGGGGTCCTACGAGCAGTACTTC. Protein: CASSEELAGSYEQYF.

This clone was detected only once. This rearrangement joins TRBV5-1 to TRBJ2-3; either TRBD1 or TRBD2 may supply D (5 bases each). Germline loops: CDR1 SGHRS, CDR2 YFSETQ. The CDR3 extends over 15 amino acids. With 4 bases removed from V and 2 bases from J, the gap between germline ends came to 14 bases. CDR3 residues: CASSGFGGLTDTQYF. CDR3 DNA: TGCGCCAGCAGCGGTTTTGGGGGTCTCACAGATACGCAGTATTTT.

This clone appeared a single time. The CDR3 DNA reads as TGTGCCAGCGCCGGGCCGGGACACCTGGCGTACGAGCAGTACTTC. Its protein product is CASAGPGHLAYEQYF. The genes are TRBV18 and TRBJ2-7; tentative D call: TRBD1 (6 bases). Trimming took off 8 bases at V and 4 bases at J, with 21 bases between the two ends. Germline V gene data show CDR1 as KGHSH and CDR2 as LQKENI. CDR3 length: 15 amino acids.

The sample holds one count of this clone. This chain connects TRBV5-4 to TRBJ2-3; 11 nucleotides agree with TRBD2. Trimming took 2 bases from V and 2 from J; bases not matched to a gene: 7. The CDR3 is made up of 17 amino acids. Germline V lookup: CDR1 SGHNT, CDR2 YYREEE (reference sequence). The CDR3 bases are TGTGCCAGCAGCTTTGCACCGGGACTAGCGGCCACAGATACGCAGTATTTT. It specifies CASSFAPGLAATDTQYF.

This chain uses TRBV11-2 with TRBJ2-7, with 12 bases aligning to TRBD2. V trimming: 3 bases; J trimming: 4 bases; junction bases outside the gene matches: 4. Germline-derived CDR1 and CDR2 are SGHAT and FQNNGV. The CDR3 consists of 15 residues. The CDR3 DNA is TGTGCCAGCAGCTTTGGGACTAGCGGGTTTTACGAGCAGTACTTC. Protein sequence: CASSFGTSGFYEQYF.

The gene calls are TRBV4-1 and TRBJ1-1, with TRBD1 as a possible D gene (6 bases). The germline V and J ends were trimmed by 3 bases and 5 bases, with 25 bases remaining between them. Germline CDR1 reads MGHRA; CDR2 reads YSYEKL. The CDR3 is 18 residues long. The CDR3 spells CASSQNVWGGILGTEAFF. As DNA, the CDR3 is TGCGCCAGCAGCCAGAATGTTTGGGGGGGCATCCTCGGAACTGAAGCTTTCTTT.

This clone was seen a single time. The chain couples TRBV7-9 to TRBJ2-2; D remains unclear. The germline V and J ends were trimmed by 8 bases and 5 bases, with 18 bases remaining between them. Germline CDR1 reads SEHNR; CDR2 reads FQNEAQ (reference sequence). CDR3 length: 15 amino acids. CDR3 in DNA: TGTGCCAGCTACTCACTGACCTCGAGGACCGGGGAGCTGTTTTTT. Its translation: CASYSLTSRTGELFF.

The J gene is TRBJ1-4, the V gene TRBV4-1; possible D gene TRBD1, 5 bases. The V gene's germline CDR1 is MGHRA and CDR2 YSYEKL. Trimming stripped 0 bases from V and 10 bases from J, with 18 bases between. The CDR3 runs 16 residues. The DNA for the CDR3 is TGCGCCAGCAGCCAAGACCACGGGACTCCCGGTGGAAAACTGTTTTTT. It yields the protein CASSQDHGTPGGKLFF.

The chain couples TRBV4-3 to TRBJ2-7; TRBD1 might be the D (6 bases). The CDR3 contains 14 residues. Germline V gene data show CDR1 as LGHNA and CDR2 as YSLEER. V lost 1 base to trimming and J lost 6 bases, with 13 bases between them. The CDR3 is CASSQARTDREQYF. The CDR3, as DNA: TGCGCCAGCAGCCAAGCTAGGACAGACCGCGAGCAGTACTTC.

This chain uses TRBV11-2 with TRBJ2-7; 7 nucleotides line up with TRBD1. The CDR3 has 14 amino acids. CDR1 SGHAT and CDR2 FQNNGV come from the germline V gene. V lost 5 bases to trimming and J lost 7 bases; unmatched junction nucleotides: 11. DNA of the CDR3: TGTGCCAGCAGCCCCGAGACAGGGATTATAGAGCAGTACTTC. It codes for CASSPETGIIEQYF.

Remarks on this clone: Other DNA sequences in this specimen translate into the identical CDR3. The genes are TRBV29-1 and TRBJ2-7; D is perhaps TRBD1 (5 bases). This CDR3 is 11 amino acids long. Trimming pared 3 bases from V and 4 bases from J, leaving 7 bases between. CDR1 and CDR2 from the germline V gene are SQVTM and ANQGSEA. DNA of the CDR3: TGCAGCGTTGACTCAGGGTACGAGCAGTACTTC. Amino acids: CSVDSGYEQYF.

The chain has TRBV19 and TRBJ2-1; 8 bases line up with TRBD1. V shed 3 bases and J 1 base; nucleotides not matched to a gene: 5. This CDR3 has 16 residues. The germline V gene has CDR1 LNHDA and CDR2 SQIVND (reference sequence). CDR3 sequence reads: CASSMGTGRSYNEQFF. The CDR3 nucleotides read TGTGCCAGTAGTATGGGGACAGGCCGTTCCTACAATGAGCAGTTCTTC.

This clone was seen only once. The genes are TRBV4-1 and TRBJ1-4, with 10 bases identical to TRBD1. V gave up 4 bases and J gave up 10 bases; unmatched junction bases: 15. The CDR3 spans 17 residues. CDR1 is MGHRA and CDR2 is YSYEKL in the germline V gene. CDR3 sequence (DNA): TGCGCCAGCAGCCCATTAGCCCGGGACAGGGGCGCAAGAAAACTGTTTTTT. Its translation: CASSPLARDRGARKLFF.

The chain carries TRBV29-1 and TRBJ2-3, with unresolved D. CDR3 length: 15 residues. The V gene's germline CDR1 is SQVTM and CDR2 ANQGSEA. The V and J ends lost 7 bases and 1 base respectively, with 18 bases between them. CDR3 loop: CSAIPILLGTDTQYF. In DNA form, the CDR3 reads TGCAGCGCAATACCAATCCTTTTGGGCACAGATACGCAGTATTTT.

CDR3 nucleotide sequence: TGTGCCAGCACTAAAACAGGGGCCCCAGATACGCAGTATTTT. Protein product: CASTKTGAPDTQYF. The V gene is TRBV27, the J gene TRBJ2-3; 7 bases agree with TRBD1. The CDR3 spans 14 residues. From germline, CDR1 is MNHEY and CDR2 SMNVEV (reference sequence). V was clipped by 7 bases and J by 4 bases; unmatched bases: 8.

The chain combines TRBV29-1 with TRBJ2-7, with 11 bases aligning to TRBD2. V was clipped by 6 bases and J by 3 bases; unmatched bases: 7. This CDR3 has 14 residues. Germline lookup yields CDR1 SQVTM and CDR2 ANQGSEA. The CDR3 sequence: CSVTTSGDLYEQYF. CDR3 coding DNA: TGCAGCGTCACGACTAGCGGGGACCTCTACGAGCAGTACTTC.